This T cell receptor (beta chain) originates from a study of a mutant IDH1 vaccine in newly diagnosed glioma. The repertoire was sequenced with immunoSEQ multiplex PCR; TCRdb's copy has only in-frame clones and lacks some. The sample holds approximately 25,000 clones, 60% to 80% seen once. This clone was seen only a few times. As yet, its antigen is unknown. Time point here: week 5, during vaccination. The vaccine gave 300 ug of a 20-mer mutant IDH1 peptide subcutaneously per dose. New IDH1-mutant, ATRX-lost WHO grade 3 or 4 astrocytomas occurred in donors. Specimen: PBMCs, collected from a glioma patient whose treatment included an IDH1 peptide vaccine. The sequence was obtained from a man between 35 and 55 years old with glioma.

This CDR3 is CASSVRDGPYEQYF. The DNA for the CDR3 is TGTGCCAGCAGTGTCCGGGACGGACCCTACGAGCAGTACTTC. V and J are TRBV27 and TRBJ2-7; D possibly matches TRBD1 or TRBD2 (5 bases each). The V end lost 5 bases, the J end lost 2 bases, and 13 bases lay between the germline ends. This CDR3 is 14 amino acids long. CDR1 is MNHEY and CDR2 is SMNVEV in the germline V gene (reference sequence).